This is a list of T cell receptor beta chains from one sample in a study of cytomegalovirus exposure and HLA in healthy donors. Sequencing was performed with immunoSEQ multiplex PCR; in TCRdb, only in-frame clones are kept and a portion is missing. Here the sample spans roughly 160,000 clones, 85% being singletons. Sequences were obtained from PBMCs. The origin of the receptors is a boy aged 2-9 years in good health and CMV-seronegative. Both conserved end residues are part of each CDR3. A D gene is named only where the DNA matches it firmly. Not every row has a clone size; where given, it reads once, few, many or a size class.

J gene: TRBJ1-2; D gene: NA; clone size: NA; V gene: TRBV4-2; CDR3 DNA: TGTGCCAGCAGCCCCCCCCGGGAGGCCTATGGCTACACCTTC; CDR3 protein: CASSPPREAYGYTF
J gene: TRBJ2-1; D gene: TRBD2; clone size: NA; V gene: TRBV7-2; CDR3 DNA: TGTGCCAGCAGCTCCCAACCGGGACTAGCGGGAGGAAACAATGAGCAGTTCTTC; CDR3 protein: CASSSQPGLAGGNNEQFF
J gene: TRBJ2-5; D gene: NA; clone size: NA; V gene: TRBV15; CDR3 DNA: TGTGCCACCAGCAGAGATCGGAATAGCTTGGAGACCCAGTACTTC; CDR3 protein: CATSRDRNSLETQYF
J gene: TRBJ2-7; D gene: TRBD1; clone size: once; V gene: TRBV27; CDR3 DNA: TGTGCCAGCAGAAGGACAGGGACCTACGAGCAGTACTTC; CDR3 protein: CASRRTGTYEQYF
J gene: TRBJ1-1; D gene: NA; clone size: NA; V gene: TRBV4-2; CDR3 DNA: TGTGCCAGCAGCCAAGATCAAGGACAGCGGAGCACTGAAGCTTTCTTT; CDR3 protein: CASSQDQGQRSTEAFF
J gene: TRBJ2-1; D gene: TRBD2; clone size: few; V gene: TRBV4-1; CDR3 DNA: TGCGCCAGCAGCCAAGTGAGCGGGGGGGCTTACAATGAGCAGTTCTTC; CDR3 protein: CASSQVSGGAYNEQFF
J gene: TRBJ1-2; D gene: NA; clone size: NA; V gene: TRBV5-4; CDR3 DNA: TGTGCCAGCAGTACTAGATGGGGTCGGGACTATGGCTACACCTTC; CDR3 protein: CASSTRWGRDYGYTF
J gene: TRBJ2-3; D gene: NA; clone size: few; V gene: TRBV27; CDR3 DNA: TGTGCCAGCAGTTTTGGGGCGGGGGCCAACACAGATACGCAGTATTTT; CDR3 protein: CASSFGAGANTDTQYF
J gene: TRBJ1-5; D gene: NA; clone size: NA; V gene: TRBV7-2; CDR3 DNA: TGTGCCAGCAGCTTCACCTGGCGCGCGGAGCTCAATCAGCCCCAGCATTTT; CDR3 protein: CASSFTWRAELNQPQHF
J gene: TRBJ1-2; D gene: TRBD1; clone size: NA; V gene: TRBV5-1; CDR3 DNA: TGCGCCAGCAGTTCAACAGGGGCGCAGAACTATGGCTACACCTTC; CDR3 protein: CASSSTGAQNYGYTF
J gene: TRBJ1-2; D gene: NA; clone size: NA; V gene: TRBV6-5; CDR3 DNA: TGTGCCAGCAGTTACGAACGGAGTAACTATGGCTACACCTTC; CDR3 protein: CASSYERSNYGYTF
J gene: TRBJ1-4; D gene: NA; clone size: NA; V gene: TRBV16; CDR3 DNA: TGTGCCAGCAGACAGGGCGCAACTAATGAAAAACTGTTTTTT; CDR3 protein: CASRQGATNEKLFF
J gene: TRBJ2-7; D gene: NA; clone size: NA; V gene: TRBV5-4; CDR3 DNA: TGTGCCAGCAGCCCGATGGGGGGGGCTCCCTCCTACGAGCAGTACTTC; CDR3 protein: CASSPMGGAPSYEQYF
J gene: TRBJ2-7; D gene: TRBD1; clone size: NA; V gene: TRBV5-1; CDR3 DNA: TGCGCCAGCAGCTTGGACAGGGGCTACGAGCAGTACTTC; CDR3 protein: CASSLDRGYEQYF
J gene: TRBJ2-2; D gene: TRBD2; clone size: NA; V gene: TRBV14; CDR3 DNA: TGTGCCAGCCGAGGGACTAGCGAGAACACCGGGGAGCTGTTTTTT; CDR3 protein: CASRGTSENTGELFF
J gene: TRBJ2-1; D gene: TRBD2; clone size: NA; V gene: TRBV2; CDR3 DNA: TGTGCCAGCAGTGAAGGAGCGGGAGGTGGGGAGCAGTTCTTC; CDR3 protein: CASSEGAGGGEQFF
J gene: TRBJ2-5; D gene: NA; clone size: NA; V gene: TRBV30; CDR3 DNA: TGTGCCTGGACTCAAAAGGGGTTGGAGACCCAGTACTTC; CDR3 protein: CAWTQKGLETQYF
J gene: TRBJ1-5; D gene: NA; clone size: few; V gene: TRBV18; CDR3 DNA: TGTGCCAGCTCACCGGCACTCGGGACAACACATAGCAATCAGCCCCAGCATTTT; CDR3 protein: CASSPALGTTHSNQPQHF
J gene: TRBJ2-1; D gene: TRBD2; clone size: NA; V gene: TRBV11-3; CDR3 DNA: TGTGCCAGCAGCTTAGATGGACTAGCGGGGGGAATAAATGAGCAGTTCTTC; CDR3 protein: CASSLDGLAGGINEQFF
J gene: TRBJ2-7; D gene: TRBD2; clone size: NA; V gene: TRBV28; CDR3 DNA: TGTGCCAGCAGGAGCGGGAGTAGCTACGAGCAGTACTTC; CDR3 protein: CASRSGSSYEQYF
J gene: TRBJ2-1; D gene: NA; clone size: NA; V gene: TRBV21-1; CDR3 DNA: TGTGCCAGCAGCAAAGCGCTGGGGACTAGCGGGGGGGGTGAGCAGTTCTTC; CDR3 protein: CASSKALGTSGGGEQFF
J gene: TRBJ2-1; D gene: TRBD1; clone size: NA; V gene: TRBV5-1; CDR3 DNA: TGCGCCAGCAGCTTGGTAGGGACAGGGGGCGCATCCTACAATGAGCAGTTCTTC; CDR3 protein: CASSLVGTGGASYNEQFF